Listed here are 10 T cell receptor beta chains from one sample, sequenced in a study of T-cell reconstitution after alpha-beta-depleted transplantation in children. This sample's TCRbeta library carried unique molecular identifier barcodes. TCRdb re-derived calls from the PCR reads in MiXCR, one entry per CDR3 protein. The sample includes hundreds of thousands of distinct CDR3 sequences, approximately 8.9% of them seen just once. The material was PBMCs, mostly from graft donor cells, obtained 180 days after TCRalphabeta/CD19-depleted stem cell transplant. The receptors originated from a male patient between 10 and 17 years old who had a stem cell transplant for acute lymphoblastic leukemia, so the T cells may come from the graft donor.

This clonotype has ten or more counts. V and J are TRBV27 and TRBJ2-3; 9 bases fit TRBD1. The CDR3 is made up of 16 amino acids. The trim removed 5 bases at V and 1 base at J, leaving 7 bases unmatched. The germline CDR1 and CDR2 sequences are MNHEY and SMNVEV (reference sequence). CDR3 in DNA: TGTGCCAGCAGTGTAATCCGGGACAGGGGCACAGATACGCAGTATTTT. Translated, it gives CASSVIRDRGTDTQYF.

On this clonotype: This clone may be a read error of a much larger clone one base away. The chain links TRBV20-1 to TRBJ2-5; D may match TRBD1 or TRBD2 (5 bases each). Germline values: CDR1 DFQATT, CDR2 SNEGSKA (reference sequence). This CDR3 has 14 residues. The V gene lost 6 bases and the J gene lost 7 bases, with 21 bases spanning the gap. The CDR3 reads CSALHWGTTGTQYF. The DNA of the CDR3 is TGCAGTGCGCTTCATTGGGGGACCACGGGGACCCAGTACTTC.

This clonotype was observed at least ten times. The rearrangement uses TRBV5-1 and TRBJ2-5; D gene uncertain. Germline V lookup: CDR1 SGHRS, CDR2 YFSETQ. Trimming removed 1 base at V and 5 bases at J, with 6 bases between. This CDR3 region has 12 residues. The CDR3: CASSLKAETQYF. CDR3 nucleotide sequence: TGCGCCAGCAGCTTGAAGGCGGAGACCCAGTACTTC.

This clonotype was counted many times. The chain couples TRBV27 to TRBJ2-1, with D possibly matching TRBD1 (6 bases). Per germline, CDR1 MNHEY and CDR2 SMNVEV (reference sequence). Between the trimmed V and J ends, which lost 2 bases and 0 bases, there was a span of 23 bases. The CDR3 runs 20 residues. As DNA, the CDR3 is TGTGCCAGCAGTTTAAGGCCCCGAGGACAGCCTTCCAGCTCCTACAATGAGCAGTTCTTC. Translated, it gives CASSLRPRGQPSSSYNEQFF.

This clonotype has at least ten counts. This chain joins TRBV29-1 and TRBJ2-7; 10 bases are shared with TRBD2. J was trimmed by 6 bases and V by 7 bases; bases with no gene match: 12. CDR1 and CDR2 from the germline V gene are SQVTM and ANQGSEA. CDR3 length: 14 amino acids. The CDR3 DNA follows: TGCAGCGCCGCCACAGCGGGAGGGCCTCCCGAGCAGTACTTC. Its protein is CSAATAGGPPEQYF.

This clonotype showed up many times. The rearrangement uses TRBV28 and TRBJ2-7, with 7 bases matching TRBD1. The CDR3 is made up of 12 amino acids. Germline CDR1 reads MDHEN; CDR2 reads SYDVKM. V lost 6 bases and J lost 1; bases outside the gene matches: 0. The DNA of the CDR3 is TGTGCCAGCAGGACAGGGTCCTACGAGCAGTACTTC. It translates to CASRTGSYEQYF.

The V and J genes are TRBV5-4 and TRBJ2-5; 8 bases map to TRBD2. V shed 2 bases and J 2 bases; nucleotides not matched to a gene: 14. The CDR3 is 18 residues long. Germline-derived CDR1 and CDR2 are SGHNT and YYREEE (reference sequence). CDR3 DNA: TGTGCCAGCAGCTTCCCAGAACGGGGGGGCCTGGGGCAAGAGACCCAGTACTTC. Translated: CASSFPERGGLGQETQYF.

Many counts were recorded for this clonotype. The chain couples TRBV28 to TRBJ2-3; the match to TRBD1 covers 9 bases. The CDR3 contains 15 residues. CDR1 MDHEN and CDR2 SYDVKM come from the germline V gene. After removal of 2 bases from V and 0 bases from J, the junction contained 0 bases not matched to a gene. The DNA of the CDR3 is TGTGCCAGCAGTTTAACAGGGGGCAGCACAGATACGCAGTATTTT. Amino acid sequence: CASSLTGGSTDTQYF.

This clonotype was counted many times. This sequence joins TRBV7-9 and TRBJ2-2; D not certain. Germline V lookup: CDR1 SEHNR, CDR2 FQNEAQ (reference sequence). This CDR3 is 13 amino acids long. V gave up 2 bases and J gave up 7 bases, with 8 bases separating them. The DNA for the CDR3 is TGTGCCAGCAGCTTATCTGGGCACGGGGAGCTGTTTTTT. Translating gives CASSLSGHGELFF. Filled out from reference TRBV7-9 and TRBJ2-2, the complete variable domain reads DTGVSQNPRHKITKRGQNVTFRCDPISEHNRLYWYRQTLGQGPEFLTYFQNEAQLEKSRLLSDRFSAERPKGSFSTLEIQRTEQGDSAMYLCASSLSGHGELFFGEGSRLTVL.

With regard to this clonotype: A much larger clone sits a single nucleotide away, making a read error possible. The V call is TRBV20-1, the J call TRBJ1-2, with D perhaps TRBD1 (5 bases). This CDR3 region has 12 residues. From germline, CDR1 is DFQATT and CDR2 SNEGSKA (reference sequence). CDR3 nucleotides: TGCAGTGCTAGGGGGGGAGGCTATGGCTACCCCTTC. Translated, it gives CSARGGGYGYPF.